The rows below give T cell receptor beta chains drawn from one sample of a study of blood T cell repertoires in COVID-19. This table comes from immunoSEQ multiplex PCR, and its TCRdb copy is limited to in-frame clones, with some not included. The sample consists of over 150,000 clones, 79% of them appearing once. The sample was PBMCs or T cells enriched from blood (not recorded which). The receptors derive from a woman between 70 and 85 years old in a cohort exposed to, infected with or recovered from COVID-19 (not recorded which). The CDR3 runs from the conserved cysteine through the conserved F or W. Each record gives: V gene, clone size, J gene, CDR3 protein. Size is omitted from some rows. Given values are once, few, many or a class for expanded clones.

V gene: TRBV5-5
clone size: NA
J gene: TRBJ1-2
CDR3 protein: CASKTGLDLSYYTF

V gene: TRBV5-1
clone size: NA
J gene: TRBJ2-7
CDR3 protein: CASSAGGSSYEQYF

V gene: TRBV18
clone size: NA
J gene: TRBJ2-5
CDR3 protein: CASSFSGNQETQYF

V gene: TRBV3-1/TRBV3-2
clone size: NA
J gene: TRBJ2-3
CDR3 protein: CASSPMAGARDTQYF

V gene: TRBV12-3/TRBV12-4
clone size: NA
J gene: TRBJ2-5
CDR3 protein: CASTRDRGETQYF

V gene: TRBV28
clone size: NA
J gene: TRBJ2-2
CDR3 protein: CASSLAGLNTGELFF

V gene: TRBV3-1/TRBV3-2
clone size: NA
J gene: TRBJ1-2
CDR3 protein: CASSQADRFFRGYTF

V gene: TRBV7-3
clone size: once
J gene: TRBJ2-2
CDR3 protein: CASSLYKQGGSGELFF

V gene: TRBV7-3
clone size: few
J gene: TRBJ2-5
CDR3 protein: CASSTIAGETQYF

V gene: TRBV27
clone size: NA
J gene: TRBJ1-6
CDR3 protein: CASSGGFTYNSPLHF

V gene: TRBV19
clone size: once
J gene: TRBJ2-1
CDR3 protein: CASSIFSGLSNEQFF

V gene: TRBV21-1
clone size: NA
J gene: TRBJ1-5
CDR3 protein: CASSSGGQGDSDQPQHF

V gene: TRBV2
clone size: NA
J gene: TRBJ2-1
CDR3 protein: CASSEDGSGRVDEQFF

V gene: TRBV20-1
clone size: NA
J gene: TRBJ2-1
CDR3 protein: CSASGPNNNEQFF

V gene: TRBV10-3
clone size: NA
J gene: TRBJ1-3
CDR3 protein: CAISGTENTIYF

V gene: TRBV20-1
clone size: NA
J gene: TRBJ2-5
CDR3 protein: CSASQAGKETQYF

V gene: TRBV28
clone size: NA
J gene: TRBJ2-7
CDR3 protein: CASSLLAGGGRQYF

V gene: TRBV28
clone size: once
J gene: TRBJ2-2
CDR3 protein: CASRPGGSGTGELFF

V gene: TRBV5-1
clone size: NA
J gene: TRBJ2-1
CDR3 protein: CASRDSSSYNEQFF

V gene: TRBV7-2
clone size: NA
J gene: TRBJ2-3
CDR3 protein: CASSFSGTTDTQYF

V gene: TRBV7-3
clone size: once
J gene: TRBJ2-1
CDR3 protein: CASSLKGQNTSYNEQFF

V gene: TRBV28
clone size: NA
J gene: TRBJ1-1
CDR3 protein: CASSFQGNTEAFF

V gene: TRBV6-5
clone size: NA
J gene: TRBJ2-7
CDR3 protein: CASSLRTGDYEQYF

V gene: TRBV2
clone size: NA
J gene: TRBJ1-5
CDR3 protein: CASSPAQGDNQPQHF

V gene: TRBV6-6
clone size: NA
J gene: TRBJ1-6
CDR3 protein: CASSYSRLNSPLHF

V gene: TRBV7-3
clone size: NA
J gene: TRBJ2-1
CDR3 protein: CASSLSTGNEQFF

V gene: TRBV9
clone size: NA
J gene: TRBJ2-1
CDR3 protein: CASSPAGGAYLANEQFF

V gene: TRBV4-3
clone size: once
J gene: TRBJ2-1
CDR3 protein: CASSQELSREQFF

V gene: TRBV11-2
clone size: NA
J gene: TRBJ1-3
CDR3 protein: CASSSFTGAGNTIYF

V gene: TRBV7-3
clone size: NA
J gene: TRBJ2-5
CDR3 protein: CASSAPLEGPQETQYF